Listed below are T cell receptor beta chains from one sample, sequenced in a study of T-cell memory formation after mild COVID-19. TCRdb re-derived calls from the 5' RACE reads in MiXCR, one entry per CDR3 protein. There are about 400,000 distinct CDR3 sequences in the sample; approximately 24% occur only once, and roughly 9.7% lies in the top ten. Sequencing input: PBMCs or a T cell subset sorted from them (not recorded which). Receptor source: an adult woman who had mild COVID-19 (a few samples of this study predate the infection). Cell type and time point are not known. The CDR3 runs from the conserved cysteine through the conserved F or W. D genes are given only for firm matches. Clone size is stated in some rows and not others, as once, few, many or a class when expanded.

abundance | d_gene | j_gene | v_gene | CDR3nt | CDR3aa
. | . | TRBJ1-2 | TRBV5-6 | TGTGCCAGCAGTTTGATCTCCGGTGGCTACACCTTC | CASSLISGGYTF
. | TRBD2 | TRBJ2-1 | TRBV20-1 | TGCAGTGCCCGAGGGAGGGCCCCTTCCTACAATGAGCAGTTCTTC | CSARGRAPSYNEQFF
. | TRBD2 | TRBJ2-3 | TRBV9 | TGTGCCAGCAGCCCGCCGGGACTAGCGGGGACAGATACGCAGTATTTT | CASSPPGLAGTDTQYF
. | . | TRBJ2-3 | TRBV20-1 | TGCAGTGCGGGACCAGGGGCGGTAAGCACAGATACGCAGTATTTT | CSAGPGAVSTDTQYF
few | . | TRBJ1-1 | TRBV7-2 | TGTGCCAGCACCAACTGGGTGGGGAACACTGAAGCTTTCTTT | CASTNWVGNTEAFF
. | . | TRBJ2-4 | TRBV20-1 | TGCAGTGCTAGAGTCCCGGGGGCCCAAGGAGGTATTCAGTACTTC | CSARVPGAQGGIQYF
few | . | TRBJ2-7 | TRBV3-1 | TGTGCCAGCAGCCAGATAGCCTACGAGCAGTACTTC | CASSQIAYEQYF
. | TRBD1 | TRBJ2-5 | TRBV5-6 | TGTGCCAGCAGCTTGGGCAGGGGGTATGAGACCCAGTACTTC | CASSLGRGYETQYF
few | TRBD2 | TRBJ2-1 | TRBV6-6 | TGTGCCAGCAGTTACCCTAGCGGGAGAGGAAACAATGAGCAGTTCTTC | CASSYPSGRGNNEQFF
. | . | TRBJ1-4 | TRBV4-3 | TGCGCCAGCAGCCAAGCCCGGGATTTGGAGGTTGAAAAACTGTTTTTT | CASSQARDLEVEKLFF
. | . | TRBJ2-5 | TRBV7-2 | TGTGCCAGCAGCTTAGGCGGGACAGATGAGACCCAGTACTTC | CASSLGGTDETQYF
. | . | TRBJ2-3 | TRBV2 | TGTGCCAGCAGTGAAGCGGGGGAGGCGACAGATACGCAGTATTTT | CASSEAGEATDTQYF
. | TRBD2 | TRBJ2-5 | TRBV27 | TGTGCCAGCTGGACCCGGGGGGGCCGGGAGACCCAGTACTTC | CASWTRGGRETQYF
few | . | TRBJ2-3 | TRBV12-3/TRBV12-4 | TGTGCCAGCAGTAAACCTACGGGCCTTCGGACAGATACGCAGTATTTT | CASSKPTGLRTDTQYF
. | TRBD1 | TRBJ1-4 | TRBV3-1 | TGTGCCAGCAGGAAAGGACAGGGAGATGAAAAACTGTTTTTT | CASRKGQGDEKLFF
few | . | TRBJ2-3 | TRBV6-5 | TGTGCCAGCAGTTACTCGATCAAACTTAGCACAGATACGCAGTATTTT | CASSYSIKLSTDTQYF
. | . | TRBJ2-1 | TRBV5-5 | TGTGCCAGCAGCTTGGACCCCACAGAGATCAATGAGCAGTTCTTC | CASSLDPTEINEQFF
. | . | TRBJ2-7 | TRBV29-1 | TGCAGCGCAGGGGAGTCCTACGAGCAGTACTTC | CSAGESYEQYF
few | . | TRBJ2-5 | TRBV5-6 | TGTGCCAGCAGTTACCACCCCGCGGGCTGGGGGGAGACCCAGTACTTC | CASSYHPAGWGETQYF
few | TRBD1 | TRBJ2-7 | TRBV20-1 | TGCAGTGCTAGAGATGCCCGACAGGGTTCTTACTACGAGCAGTACTTC | CSARDARQGSYYEQYF
few | . | TRBJ1-1 | TRBV7-8 | TGTGCCAGCAGCTTAGTTGCCCCCCTGAACACTGAAGCTTTCTTT | CASSLVAPLNTEAFF
. | . | TRBJ2-3 | TRBV14 | TGTGCCAGCAGCCAAGGATCGGTATACACAGATACGCAGTATTTT | CASSQGSVYTDTQYF
few | TRBD2 | TRBJ2-5 | TRBV25-1 | TGTGCCAGTAGTAAAGCGGCGGGGGTAGAGACCCAGTACTTC | CASSKAAGVETQYF
. | . | TRBJ1-1 | TRBV6-5 | TGTGCCAGCAGTTACTCGTGGGGGACTGAAGCTTTCTTT | CASSYSWGTEAFF
. | . | TRBJ1-1 | TRBV4-2 | TGTGCCAGCAGTCAAAGAACAGGCGGCACTGAAGCTTTCTTT | CASSQRTGGTEAFF
few | TRBD2 | TRBJ2-5 | TRBV5-1 | TGCGCCAGCAGCCTGAGCGGGGGGTTAGCCGAGACCCAGTACTTC | CASSLSGGLAETQYF
. | . | TRBJ2-1 | TRBV12-3/TRBV12-4 | TGTGCCACCCGGAGCGCGGGCAGCAACAATGAGCAGTTCTTC | CATRSAGSNNEQFF
few | . | TRBJ2-7 | TRBV12-3/TRBV12-4 | TGTGCCAGCGGAGGGGACAGCTCCTACGAGCAGTACTTC | CASGGDSSYEQYF
. | TRBD1 | TRBJ1-5 | TRBV27 | TGTGCCAGCTCGGACAGGGTGGATCAGCCCCAGCATTTT | CASSDRVDQPQHF
. | . | TRBJ1-1 | TRBV28 | TGTGCCAGCAGTTTGGACATTCAGACCACTGAAGCTTTCTTT | CASSLDIQTTEAFF
few | . | TRBJ2-1 | TRBV24-1 | TGTGCCACCAGTGATTTTGAGGGCGCCTACAATGAGCAGTTCTTC | CATSDFEGAYNEQFF
. | TRBD2 | TRBJ2-5 | TRBV2 | TGTGCCAGCAGTGCCCTAGCGGGGGGTCCCAACAAAGAGACCCAGTACTTC | CASSALAGGPNKETQYF
many | . | TRBJ2-7 | TRBV7-9 | TGTGCCAGCAGCTTAGCGGGAGGTGGCTACGAGCAGTACTTC | CASSLAGGGYEQYF
. | . | TRBJ2-3 | TRBV2 | TGTGCCATCCCTAAAGGCCAGGGTACAGATACGCAGTATTTT | CAIPKGQGTDTQYF
. | TRBD1 | TRBJ2-7 | TRBV7-2 | TGTGCCAGCAGCGCCCGGACAGGAGCCTACGAGCAGTACTTC | CASSARTGAYEQYF
. | TRBD1 | TRBJ1-2 | TRBV4-1 | TGCGCCAGCAGCCCAGGGGGACGGAACAGGGATGGCTACACCTTC | CASSPGGRNRDGYTF
. | . | TRBJ1-1 | TRBV5-1 | TGCGCCAGCAGCTGGGACCAGATGAACACTGAAGCTTTCTTT | CASSWDQMNTEAFF